This T cell receptor (beta chain) was observed in a study of T cell repertoires in cytomegalovirus infection. This CDR3 comprises 15 residues. V lost 0 bases, J lost 4 bases, and 13 bases lay in between. The germline CDR1 and CDR2 sequences are DFQATT and SNEGSKA (reference sequence). Concerning this clonotype itself: What it binds is unknown.

Each CDR3 protein is one row after TCRdb ran MiXCR on the reads. The sample has 640,000 or so distinct CDR3 sequences, 30% to 35% seen once; the top ten hold about 20%. This material consisted of cultured PBMCs, taken from culture after CMV antigen stimulation. The TCR originated in a human donor in good health (CMV status not recorded). Some clones in this sample may be carry-over from other donors' samples. This chain uses TRBV20-1 with TRBJ1-5; D not certain. The CDR3 DNA reads TGCAGTGCTAGAGATCCGGCAGGTGGAAATCAGCCCCAGCATTTT. Translating it yields CSARDPAGGNQPQHF.